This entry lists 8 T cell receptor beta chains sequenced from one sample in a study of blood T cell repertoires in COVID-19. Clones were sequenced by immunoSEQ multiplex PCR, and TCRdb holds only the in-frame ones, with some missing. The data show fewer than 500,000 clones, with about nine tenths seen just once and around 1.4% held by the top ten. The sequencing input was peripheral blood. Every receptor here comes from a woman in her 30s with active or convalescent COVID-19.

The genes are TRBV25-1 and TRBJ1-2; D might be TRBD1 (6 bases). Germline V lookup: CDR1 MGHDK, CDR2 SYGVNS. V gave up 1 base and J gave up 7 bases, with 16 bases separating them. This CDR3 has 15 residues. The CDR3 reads CASSESGWAGAGYTF. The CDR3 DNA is TGTGCCAGCAGTGAATCCGGGTGGGCAGGGGCTGGCTACACCTTC.

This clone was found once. The CDR3 is CASSLSSGGADEQFF. The CDR3 DNA sequence: TGCGCCAGCAGCCTATCTAGCGGGGGGGCCGATGAGCAGTTCTTC. The rearrangement joins TRBV4-1 to TRBJ2-1; 12 nucleotides line up with TRBD2. The CDR3 consists of 15 residues. J lost 8 bases, V lost 4 bases, and 6 bases had no gene match. The germline CDR1 and CDR2 sequences are MGHRA and YSYEKL.

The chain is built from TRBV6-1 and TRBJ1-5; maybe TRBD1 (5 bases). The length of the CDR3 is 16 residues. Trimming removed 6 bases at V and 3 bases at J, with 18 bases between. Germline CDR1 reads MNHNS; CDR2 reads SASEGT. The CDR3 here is CASSELHGGFNQPQHF. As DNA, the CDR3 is TGTGCCAGCAGCGAACTCCATGGGGGGTTCAATCAGCCCCAGCATTTT.

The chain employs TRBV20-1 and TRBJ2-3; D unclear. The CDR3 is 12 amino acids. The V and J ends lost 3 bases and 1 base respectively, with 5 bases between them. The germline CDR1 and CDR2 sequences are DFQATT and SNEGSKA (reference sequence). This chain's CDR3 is CSASPRTDTQYF. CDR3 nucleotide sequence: TGCAGTGCTAGTCCTCGCACAGATACGCAGTATTTT.

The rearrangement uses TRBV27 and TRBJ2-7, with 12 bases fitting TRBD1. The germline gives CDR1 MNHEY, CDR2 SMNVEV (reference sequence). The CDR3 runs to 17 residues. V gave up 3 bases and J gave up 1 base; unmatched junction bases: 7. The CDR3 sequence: CASSLGTGGAGSYEQYF. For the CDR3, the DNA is TGTGCCAGCAGTTTGGGGACAGGGGGCGCCGGGTCCTACGAGCAGTACTTC.

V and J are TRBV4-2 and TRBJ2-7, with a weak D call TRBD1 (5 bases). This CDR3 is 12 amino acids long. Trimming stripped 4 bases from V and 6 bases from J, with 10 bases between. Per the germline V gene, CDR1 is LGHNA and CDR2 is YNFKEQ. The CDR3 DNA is TGTGCCAGCAGCCCGGACATCGGCGAGCAGTACTTC. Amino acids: CASSPDIGEQYF.

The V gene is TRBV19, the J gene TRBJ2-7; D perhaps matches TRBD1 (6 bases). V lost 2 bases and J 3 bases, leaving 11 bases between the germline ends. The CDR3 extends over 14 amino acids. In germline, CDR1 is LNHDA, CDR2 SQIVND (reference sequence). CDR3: CASSISRGYYEQYF. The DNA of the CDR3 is TGTGCCAGTAGTATAAGCAGGGGTTACTACGAGCAGTACTTC.

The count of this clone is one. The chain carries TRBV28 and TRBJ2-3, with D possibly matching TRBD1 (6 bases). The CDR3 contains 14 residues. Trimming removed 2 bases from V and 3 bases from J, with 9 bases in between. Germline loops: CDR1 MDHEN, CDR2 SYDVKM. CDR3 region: CASSLTGTTDTQYF. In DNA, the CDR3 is TGTGCCAGCAGTTTAACAGGGACGACAGATACGCAGTATTTT. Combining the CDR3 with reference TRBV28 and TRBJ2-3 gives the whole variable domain DVKVTQSSRYLVKRTGEKVFLECVQDMDHENMFWYRQDPGLGLRLIYFSYDVKMKEKGDIPEGYSVSREKKERFSLILESASTNQTSMYLCASSLTGTTDTQYFGPGTRLTVL.